These 25 T cell receptor beta chains originate from one sample sequenced in a study of blood T cell repertoires in COVID-19. The data were produced by immunoSEQ multiplex PCR, yet TCRdb's version contains in-frame clones alone and is incomplete. Of over 450,000 clones listed, 85% to 90% were seen once; the top ten hold around 8%. What was sequenced was peripheral blood. All receptors come from a woman aged 45 to 65 with COVID-19, enrolled during active disease.

This clone came up once. The V call is TRBV19, the J call TRBJ1-2; 8 bases agree with TRBD1. Trimming at V came to 6 bases and at J to 8 bases, leaving 8 bases not matched to a gene. Germline assignment: CDR1 LNHDA and CDR2 SQIVND (reference sequence). This CDR3 contains 13 residues. The DNA of the CDR3 is TGTGCCAGTAGCGGACAGGGTGAGAGGGGCTACACCTTC. As protein: CASSGQGERGYTF.

The chain has TRBV25-1 and TRBJ2-3; the D is unclear. CDR3 size: 15 residues. Germline values: CDR1 MGHDK, CDR2 SYGVNS. V gave up 1 base and J gave up 1 base, with 9 bases separating them. The chain's CDR3 is CASSESVPRTDTQYF. DNA of the CDR3: TGTGCCAGCAGTGAATCCGTCCCTCGCACAGATACGCAGTATTTT.

This chain uses TRBV4-1 with TRBJ2-7; 8 bases fit TRBD1. The CDR3 is made up of 15 amino acids. Germline V gene lookup returns CDR1 MGHRA and CDR2 YSYEKL. J gave up 2 bases and V 3 bases, and 6 bases lay outside the gene matches. The CDR3 reads CASSHSGQAPYEQYF. Written as DNA, the CDR3 is TGCGCCAGCAGCCATTCGGGACAGGCCCCCTACGAGCAGTACTTC.

The rearrangement joins TRBV7-3 to TRBJ2-7, with TRBD1 identical over 9 bases. The germline gives CDR1 SGHTA, CDR2 FQGTGA. This CDR3 spans 16 amino acids. V lost 0 bases and J lost 5; bases outside the gene matches: 8. CDR3 sequence reads: CASSLTSWTGANEQYF. CDR3 bases: TGTGCCAGCAGCTTAACGAGTTGGACAGGGGCCAACGAGCAGTACTTC.

This chain uses TRBV5-1 with TRBJ2-7; 13 bases fit TRBD2. Germline-derived CDR1 and CDR2 are SGHRS and YFSETQ. V shed 4 bases, J shed 4 bases, and the junction held 5 bases outside the gene matches. This CDR3 spans 15 amino acids. The CDR3 DNA follows: TGCGCCAGCAGCCTACGGACTAGCGGGGGATACGAGCAGTACTTC. Translating it yields CASSLRTSGGYEQYF.

The chain recombines TRBV7-8 with TRBJ1-1; 8 nucleotides agree with TRBD1. Germline V gives CDR1 SGHVS, CDR2 FQNEAQ. CDR3 length equals 17 residues. V trimming: 5 bases; J trimming: 3 bases; junction bases outside the gene matches: 14. CDR3 amino acids: CASSRAGRGRRDTEAFF. CDR3 nucleotide sequence: TGTGCCAGCAGCCGTGCGGGCAGGGGGCGCAGGGACACTGAAGCTTTCTTT.

In this sample, this clone turned up once. The rearrangement links TRBV5-1 to TRBJ2-5; 7 bases are shared with TRBD2. V shed 0 bases and J 1 base; nucleotides not matched to a gene: 3. CDR3 length equals 15 residues. Germline values: CDR1 SGHRS, CDR2 YFSETQ. The CDR3 here is CASSLAAGIQETQYF. CDR3 in DNA: TGCGCCAGCAGCTTGGCAGCGGGGATCCAAGAGACCCAGTACTTC.

CDR3 protein: CASGSTGFFNQPQHF. The CDR3 DNA sequence: TGTGCCAGTGGGTCGACAGGTTTCTTCAATCAGCCCCAGCATTTT. The rearrangement links TRBV19 to TRBJ1-5, with TRBD1 as a possible D gene (6 bases). This CDR3 contains 15 residues. V lost 8 bases to trimming and J lost 3 bases, with 17 bases between them. Germline V gene lookup returns CDR1 LNHDA and CDR2 SQIVND (reference sequence).

This clone has just one count. The V call is TRBV4-1, the J call TRBJ1-5; D remains unclear. The ends were cut back, 4 bases at V and 2 bases at J, with 12 bases in the middle. The CDR3 extends over 15 amino acids. Germline V gene lookup returns CDR1 MGHRA and CDR2 YSYEKL. In nucleotides, the CDR3 is TGCGCCAGCAGCCTCCGACTGCCCGGCAATCAGCCCCAGCATTTT. Translating it yields CASSLRLPGNQPQHF.

This clone occurred a few times. This chain connects TRBV7-9 to TRBJ1-4; D unresolved. Trimming took off 5 bases at V and 5 bases at J, with 18 bases between the two ends. Per the germline V gene, CDR1 is SEHNR and CDR2 is FQNEAQ (reference sequence). This CDR3 region has 16 residues. The CDR3 bases are TGTGCCAGCAGCCCCAGCTTCGTGGAGTTCAATGAAAAACTGTTTTTT. Translated, it gives CASSPSFVEFNEKLFF.

The genes are TRBV28 and TRBJ1-4; TRBD1 agrees at 8 bases. The CDR3 runs 15 residues. CDR1 MDHEN and CDR2 SYDVKM come from the germline V gene. The junction had 9 bases not matched to a gene; V was cut back by 4 bases and J by 8 bases. CDR3 bases: TGTGCCAGCAGTTCCGCAGGGGGCGCGGGAGAAAAACTGTTTTTT. Its translation: CASSSAGGAGEKLFF. The whole variable domain, filled in from reference TRBV28 and TRBJ1-4, reads DVKVTQSSRYLVKRTGEKVFLECVQDMDHENMFWYRQDPGLGLRLIYFSYDVKMKEKGDIPEGYSVSREKKERFSLILESASTNQTSMYLCASSSAGGAGEKLFFGSGTQLSVL.

The chain employs TRBV6-5 and TRBJ2-1; D gene unclear. Between the trimmed V and J ends, which lost 0 bases and 7 bases, there was a span of 4 bases. The CDR3 sequence is 12 residues long. The germline V gene encodes CDR1 MNHEY and CDR2 SVGAGI. This CDR3 is CASSYSRNEQFF. CDR3 bases: TGTGCCAGCAGTTACTCGAGGAATGAGCAGTTCTTC.

The chain links TRBV10-3 to TRBJ2-1; 7 nucleotides match TRBD1. The CDR3 has 14 amino acids. Germline V lookup: CDR1 ENHRY, CDR2 SYGVKD. V shed 4 bases, J shed 4 bases, and the junction held 4 bases outside the gene matches. This chain's CDR3 is CAISAGQKYNEQFF. The CDR3 region has the DNA TGTGCCATCAGTGCGGGACAGAAATACAATGAGCAGTTCTTC.

This chain connects TRBV6-2 or TRBV6-3 to TRBJ2-5; TRBD1 matches at 8 bases. Trimming at V came to 6 bases and at J to 6 bases, leaving 6 bases not matched to a gene. Germline V gene lookup returns CDR1 MNHEY and CDR2 SVGEGT. CDR3 size: 13 residues. CDR3 sequence reads: CASSKTGEKTQYF. In DNA, the CDR3 is TGTGCCAGCAGCAAGACAGGGGAGAAGACCCAGTACTTC.

The chain carries TRBV4-1 and TRBJ1-2, with D perhaps matching TRBD1 (5 bases). V lost 4 bases, J lost 0 bases, and 15 bases lay in between. This CDR3 is 16 amino acids long. Per the germline V gene, CDR1 is MGHRA and CDR2 is YSYEKL. CDR3 in amino acids: CASSRSGEVTNYGYTF. The CDR3 DNA is TGCGCCAGCAGCCGATCGGGGGAGGTTACTAACTATGGCTACACCTTC.

The chain uses TRBV19 and TRBJ1-2, with D uncertain. Trimming removed 0 bases at V and 4 bases at J, with 9 bases between. Germline V lookup: CDR1 LNHDA, CDR2 SQIVND (reference sequence). The CDR3 length is 14 residues. The CDR3 region has the DNA TGTGCCAGTAGTATAGATCACACGCTCTATGGCTACACCTTC. Its translation is CASSIDHTLYGYTF.

CDR3 coding DNA: TGTGCCAGCACCACAGGGAGAGGTGAAGCTTTCTTT. This encodes CASTTGRGEAFF. The chain links TRBV6-5 to TRBJ1-1; D might be TRBD1 (6 bases). V was trimmed by 7 bases and J by 7 bases, leaving 13 bases between them. This CDR3 has 12 residues. Germline V gene lookup returns CDR1 MNHEY and CDR2 SVGAGI.

V usage is TRBV4-1 and J usage is TRBJ1-5; the match to TRBD1 covers 9 bases. J was trimmed by 5 bases and V by 0 bases; bases with no gene match: 2. Per germline, CDR1 MGHRA and CDR2 YSYEKL. This CDR3 has 15 residues. In DNA, the CDR3 is TGCGCCAGCAGCCAAGAGGACAGGGGATATCAGCCCCAGCATTTT. It translates to CASSQEDRGYQPQHF.

Only one count was recorded for this clone. The chain is built from TRBV27 and TRBJ1-5, with 7 nucleotides matching TRBD1. This CDR3 contains 13 residues. V was clipped by 6 bases and J by 5 bases; unmatched bases: 4. Germline V gene data show CDR1 as MNHEY and CDR2 as SMNVEV (reference sequence). Here the CDR3 DNA reads TGTGCCAGCAGCCGGGACAGACATCAGCCCCAGCATTTT. As protein: CASSRDRHQPQHF.

The CDR3 DNA sequence: TGTGCCACATACAGTCTTCTCTATGGCTACACCTTC. Its protein product is CATYSLLYGYTF. The chain couples TRBV2 to TRBJ1-2; D is undetermined. CDR3 size: 12 residues. The V gene lost 10 bases and the J gene lost 4 bases, with 13 bases spanning the gap. Germline assignment: CDR1 SNHLY and CDR2 FYNNEI.

The V and J genes are TRBV27 and TRBJ2-7; D ambiguous. V was cut by 0 bases and J by 4 bases, with 10 bases left in between. Per germline, CDR1 MNHEY and CDR2 SMNVEV (reference sequence). The CDR3 is made up of 14 amino acids. The CDR3 reads CASSLSPSGYEQYF. In DNA, the CDR3 is TGTGCCAGCAGTTTATCCCCCTCCGGGTACGAGCAGTACTTC.

The rearrangement joins TRBV18 to TRBJ1-2; 10 bases agree with TRBD1. V lost 8 bases, J lost 7 bases, and 10 bases stayed unmatched. From germline, CDR1 is KGHSH and CDR2 LQKENI. This CDR3 region has 14 residues. CDR3: CASLTTGTGVGYTF. The CDR3 nucleotides are TGTGCCAGCCTAACGACGGGGACAGGGGTTGGCTACACCTTC.

The chain carries TRBV19 and TRBJ2-6; 8 bases align to TRBD1. The CDR3 extends over 17 amino acids. Trimming removed 4 bases from V and 4 bases from J; junction bases left unmatched: 9. CDR1 is LNHDA and CDR2 is SQIVND in the germline V gene (reference sequence). CDR3 in DNA: TGTGCCAGTAGTAAACAGGGGGGCCCCGGGGGGGCCAACGTCCTGACTTTC. It translates to CASSKQGGPGGANVLTF.

The V gene is TRBV28, the J gene TRBJ1-4, with a weak D call TRBD1 (6 bases). Looked up from germline, CDR1 is MDHEN and CDR2 is SYDVKM. V was pared by 10 bases and J by 8 bases, with 17 bases between. CDR3 size: 13 residues. CDR3 loop: CATQGKGGEKLFF. The CDR3, as DNA: TGTGCCACCCAAGGGAAGGGGGGGGAAAAACTGTTTTTT.

This clone was observed a few times. The V and J genes are TRBV5-1 and TRBJ1-2, with TRBD1 identical over 7 bases. Trimming took 4 bases from V and 4 from J; bases not matched to a gene: 7. CDR3 size: 14 residues. From germline, CDR1 is SGHRS and CDR2 YFSETQ. In DNA form, the CDR3 reads TGCGCCAGCAGCGACCTACAGGGGATCTATGGCTACACCTTC. Translating gives CASSDLQGIYGYTF.